The sequence of this T cell receptor beta chain was determined in a study of identical twins. CDR3 size: 17 residues. Germline CDR1 is KGHDR and CDR2 is SFDVKD. V was cut by 4 bases and J by 2 bases, with 19 bases left in between. Healthy Caucasians made up all donors. Using its own MiXCR run on the 5' RACE reads, TCRdb lists one record per CDR3 protein. Here the sample spans approximately 630,000 distinct CDR3 sequences, 7% to 7.5% being singletons. The sample was also reused in another study, on yellow fever vaccine responses in identical twins. That source reports: Reports say the vaccine T cell response in twins looked partly convergent and partly personalized.

Sequencing was done on a sample of PBMCs. The source of this sequence is a woman aged 18-29 years in good health. The chain combines TRBV24-1 with TRBJ2-5; a possible D gene is TRBD1 (7 bases). Here the CDR3 DNA reads TGTGCCACCAGTGACCACACAGGGGAGGACGTTCAAGAGACCCAGTACTTC. Protein sequence: CATSDHTGEDVQETQYF.